This T cell receptor (beta chain) was sequenced during a study of shared T cell receptors in the human thymus. This table comes from immunoSEQ multiplex PCR, and its TCRdb copy is limited to in-frame clones, with some not included. The table includes some 640,000 clones, more than 70% detected once. V lost 2 bases, J lost 2 bases, and 9 bases stayed unmatched. Germline V gene sequence: CDR1 LGHNA, CDR2 YSLEER. The CDR3 sequence is 17 residues long. A few counts support this clone. These same data were also listed under a study on human thymus T cells.

The origin of this receptor is a boy under two years old with a congenital heart defect. V and J are TRBV4-3 and TRBJ1-3, with 7 bases identical to TRBD1. Specimen: thymocytes. The CDR3 loop is CASSQLTGTVAGNTIYF. CDR3 DNA: TGCGCCAGCAGCCAACTGACCGGGACAGTGGCTGGAAACACCATATATTTT.